This T cell receptor beta chain was identified in a study of blood T cell repertoires in COVID-19. Study-level background: Samples representing acute and convalescent COVID-19 were sourced from the United States, Italy and Spain. PBMCs, B-cell-depleted T cells, or T cells provided the cDNA or gDNA that made up the material.

Libraries were prepared by immunoSEQ multiplex PCR; TCRdb keeps only in-frame clonotypes and omits some of them. The sample has around 250,000 clones, around 87% seen once. In this sample, this clone turned up once. The CDR3 length is 16 residues. After removal of 3 bases from V and 7 bases from J, the junction contained 9 bases not matched to a gene. CDR1 and CDR2 (germline): SNHLY, FYNNEI. Sequencing was performed on peripheral blood. V gene TRBV2 combines with J gene TRBJ1-4; 9 bases map to TRBD1. The clonotype comes from a woman aged 65 to 85 with active or convalescent COVID-19. The CDR3 nucleotides are TGTGCCAGCAGTGAGGGACAGGGAGGATTTGGTGAAAAACTGTTTTTT. This sequence encodes CASSEGQGGFGEKLFF.